The 6 T cell receptor beta chains below were found in one sample sequenced in a study of tissue T cells after allogeneic stem cell transplantation. Using immunoSEQ multiplex PCR, the repertoire was profiled, and TCRdb retains in-frame clones only, with some absent. This sample yields approximately 750 clones, of which 74% are seen a single time; about 32% belongs to the top ten. The specimen comprised bone marrow, sampled at autopsy. These receptors all stem from a female patient aged 18 to 55 with steroid-refractory graft-versus-host disease after an allogeneic stem cell transplant. Some T cells may be transferred from the graft donor.

The rearrangement links TRBV10-3 to TRBJ1-2; TRBD1 matches at 10 bases. J gave up 2 bases and V 7 bases, and 7 bases lay outside the gene matches. The CDR3 has 15 residues. Germline V CDR1 and CDR2: ENHRY, SYGVKD. The CDR3 is CAINPGQGLNYGYTF. The CDR3 nucleotides are TGTGCCATCAACCCGGGACAGGGGTTGAACTATGGCTACACCTTC.

The gene calls are TRBV15 and TRBJ2-6, with D possibly matching TRBD1 (6 bases). V was clipped by 3 bases and J by 0 bases, with 12 bases between them. The CDR3 covers 17 residues. Germline CDR1 and CDR2: LNHNV and YYDKDF (reference sequence). The CDR3 here is CATSRAGVRSGANVLTF. CDR3 DNA sequence: TGTGCCACCAGCAGGGCAGGGGTCCGCTCTGGGGCCAACGTCCTGACTTTC.

In this sample, this clone is hyperexpanded. The genes are TRBV27 and TRBJ2-7, with D possibly matching TRBD2 (6 bases). Per germline, CDR1 MNHEY and CDR2 SMNVEV (reference sequence). The CDR3 has 12 residues. Trimming stripped 7 bases from V and 7 bases from J, with 14 bases between. CDR3: CASNNGGLEQYF. In nucleotides, the CDR3 is TGTGCCAGCAACAACGGAGGGTTGGAGCAGTACTTC.

The chain is built from TRBV27 and TRBJ2-3, with 10 positions matching TRBD1. With 1 base clipped from V and 5 bases from J, the junction kept 3 bases outside the gene matches. The CDR3 consists of 15 residues. CDR1 is MNHEY, CDR2 SMNVEV, per germline (reference sequence). The CDR3 coding sequence is TGTGCCAGCAGTTTATGGACAGGGGGGGGAGATACGCAGTATTTT. Residues: CASSLWTGGGDTQYF.

Here the CDR3 DNA reads TGCGCCAGCAGAACCGGGACAGGGTTCTACGAGCAGTACTTC. This codes for CASRTGTGFYEQYF. The chain is built from TRBV5-1 and TRBJ2-7; 9 bases fit TRBD1. Germline lookup yields CDR1 SGHRS and CDR2 YFSETQ. CDR3 length equals 14 residues. V lost 5 bases to trimming and J lost 3 bases; unmatched junction nucleotides: 6.

The V gene is TRBV2, the J gene TRBJ2-5; no clear D gene. This CDR3 region has 12 residues. CDR1 and CDR2 (germline): SNHLY, FYNNEI. V lost 2 bases to trimming and J lost 3 bases, with 4 bases between them. The CDR3 spells CASSEFEETQYF. CDR3 DNA sequence: TGTGCCAGCAGTGAATTTGAAGAGACCCAGTACTTC.